These T cell receptor beta chains were read from a single sample in a study of long-term antiretroviral therapy in people with HIV. The method was immunoSEQ multiplex PCR; TCRdb's version includes in-frame clones alone and lacks a portion of them. The data contain tens of thousands of clones, approximately 85% of them singletons. The sample consisted of unsorted PBMCs, taken 2.2 years after starting antiretroviral therapy. All receptors come from a man aged 18 to 29 with HIV. Both conserved end residues are part of each CDR3. D genes are given only for firm matches.

D | V | CDR3
TRBD1 | TRBV30 | CAWWTGGCQPQHF
- | TRBV7-8 | CASSLGPSGGYTF
- | TRBV11-1 | CASSPRGVDEQFF
TRBD2 | TRBV2 | CASSEVLAGANEQFF
TRBD1 | TRBV13 | CASSPVGTVYEQYF
TRBD2 | TRBV6-1 | CASSEGTWTSRFKETQYF
TRBD2 | TRBV7-3 | CASSPTGLADNEQFF
- | TRBV19 | CASSNPSGGGYQPQHF
- | TRBV19 | CASNHYGDPSYNEQFF
TRBD1 | TRBV29-1 | CSVEAGGDEQYF
- | TRBV11-2 | CASSSVYNEQFF
TRBD1 | TRBV5-6 | CASSLLFGTETYEQYF
- | TRBV9 | CASSVVGADIDTQYF
- | TRBV9 | CASSPRGAGLSYNEQFF
- | TRBV2 | CASSTGREVPEAFF
- | TRBV30 | CAWSGGDGTEAFF